This T cell receptor (beta chain) was identified in a study of blood T cells in healthy people across ages. For the study at large: Through template switching, about one barcoded beta molecule was captured per two T cells, as measured in model experiments.

Broader study findings: In older individuals, TCR beta diversity per million T cells was lower, falling roughly linearly with age.

A second PCR of about 7 to 12 cycles used a sample-barcoded 5' primer and a J-beta primer mix. One entry per CDR3 protein, called by TCRdb with MiXCR from the 5' RACE reads. The sample includes about 1.6 million distinct CDR3 sequences, approximately 32% of them seen just once. In its sample, this clonotype was seen a few times. Its antigen is undetermined. Sequences were obtained from blood. The sequence was obtained from a woman aged 25-40 years in good health.

DNA of the CDR3: TGTGCCAGCAGCACATTTCGGGACAGGCCCTACAATGAGCAGTTCTTC. Amino acids: CASSTFRDRPYNEQFF. The gene calls are TRBV7-9 and TRBJ2-1; TRBD1 matches 8 bases. The germline V gene has CDR1 SEHNR and CDR2 FQNEAQ (reference sequence). The CDR3 has 16 amino acids. The V and J ends lost 5 bases and 2 bases, in that order; junction bases with no gene match: 8.